This TCR beta chain originates from a study of T-cell memory formation after mild COVID-19. Germline V CDR1 and CDR2: SGHDT, YYEEEE. There are 13 residues in the CDR3. Trimming took 4 bases from V and 6 from J, leaving 13 bases between them. Study-wide findings and caveats: Clones contracting over day 15 to 85 were CD4/CD8 balanced, with later expanders leaning CD4+. Contracting CD8+ clones were enriched in EMRA, CD4+ mainly in CM and EM.

Points on this clonotype: The antigen remains unidentified.

Via MiXCR, TCRdb re-called the 5' RACE reads, giving one row per CDR3 protein. The sample lists 300,000 or so distinct CDR3 sequences; 15% to 20% were seen once. Sequenced sample: PBMCs or a T cell subset sorted from them (not recorded which). The origin of this receptor is a man aged 18 to 29 who had mild COVID-19 (a few samples of this study predate the infection). Cell type and time point are not known. The rearrangement links TRBV5-6 to TRBJ1-2; the D is unclear. The CDR3 sequence: CASSVVGKDGYTF. CDR3 DNA: TGTGCCAGCAGCGTGGTGGGCAAGGATGGCTACACCTTC.